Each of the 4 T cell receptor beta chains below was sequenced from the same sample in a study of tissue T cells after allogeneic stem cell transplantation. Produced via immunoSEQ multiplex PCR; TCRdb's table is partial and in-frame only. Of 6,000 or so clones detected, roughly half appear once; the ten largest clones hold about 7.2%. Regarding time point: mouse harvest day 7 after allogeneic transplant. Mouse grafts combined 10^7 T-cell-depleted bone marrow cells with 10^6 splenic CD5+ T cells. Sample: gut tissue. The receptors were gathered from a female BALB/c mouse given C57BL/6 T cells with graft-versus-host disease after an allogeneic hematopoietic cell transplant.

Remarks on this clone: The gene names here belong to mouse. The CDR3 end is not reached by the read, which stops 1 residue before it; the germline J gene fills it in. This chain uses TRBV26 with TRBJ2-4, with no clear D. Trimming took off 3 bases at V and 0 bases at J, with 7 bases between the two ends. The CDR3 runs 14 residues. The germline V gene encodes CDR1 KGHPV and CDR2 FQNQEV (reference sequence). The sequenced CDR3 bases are TGTGCCAGCAGTCTATGGGATAGTCAAAACACCTTGTAC. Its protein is CASSLWDSQNTLY. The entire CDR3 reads CASSLWDSQNTLYF.

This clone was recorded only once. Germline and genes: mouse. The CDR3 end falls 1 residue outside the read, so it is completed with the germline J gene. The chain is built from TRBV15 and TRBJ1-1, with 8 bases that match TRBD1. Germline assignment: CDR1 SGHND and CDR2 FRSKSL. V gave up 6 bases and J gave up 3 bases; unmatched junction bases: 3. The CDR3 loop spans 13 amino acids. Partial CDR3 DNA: TGTGCCAGCAGGGCGACAGGGGACACAGAAGTCTTC. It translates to CASRATGDTEVF. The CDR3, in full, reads CASRATGDTEVFF.

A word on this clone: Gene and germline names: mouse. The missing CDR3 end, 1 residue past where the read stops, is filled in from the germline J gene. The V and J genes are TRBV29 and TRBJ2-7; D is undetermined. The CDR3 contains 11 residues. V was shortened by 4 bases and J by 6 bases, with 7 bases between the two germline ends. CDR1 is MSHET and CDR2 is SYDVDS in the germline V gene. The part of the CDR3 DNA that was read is TGTGCTAGCAGTTCAGGATTTGAACAGTAC. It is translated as CASSSGFEQY. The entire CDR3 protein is CASSSGFEQYF.

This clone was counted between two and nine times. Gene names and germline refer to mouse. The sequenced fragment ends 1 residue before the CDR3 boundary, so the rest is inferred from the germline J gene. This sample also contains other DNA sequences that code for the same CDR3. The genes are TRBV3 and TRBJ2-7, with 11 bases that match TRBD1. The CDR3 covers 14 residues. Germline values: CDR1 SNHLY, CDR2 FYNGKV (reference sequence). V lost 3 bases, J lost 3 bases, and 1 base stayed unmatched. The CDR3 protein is CASSFGTGGYEQYF. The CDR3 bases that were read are TGTGCCAGCAGCTTCGGGACAGGGGGCTATGAACAGTAC. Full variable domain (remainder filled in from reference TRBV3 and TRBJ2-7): GPKVLQIPSHQIIDMGQMVTLNCDPVSNHLYFYWYKQILGQQMEFLVNFYNGKVMEKSKLFKDQFSVERPDGSYFTLKIQPTALEDSAVYFCASSFGTGGYEQYFGPGTRLTVL.